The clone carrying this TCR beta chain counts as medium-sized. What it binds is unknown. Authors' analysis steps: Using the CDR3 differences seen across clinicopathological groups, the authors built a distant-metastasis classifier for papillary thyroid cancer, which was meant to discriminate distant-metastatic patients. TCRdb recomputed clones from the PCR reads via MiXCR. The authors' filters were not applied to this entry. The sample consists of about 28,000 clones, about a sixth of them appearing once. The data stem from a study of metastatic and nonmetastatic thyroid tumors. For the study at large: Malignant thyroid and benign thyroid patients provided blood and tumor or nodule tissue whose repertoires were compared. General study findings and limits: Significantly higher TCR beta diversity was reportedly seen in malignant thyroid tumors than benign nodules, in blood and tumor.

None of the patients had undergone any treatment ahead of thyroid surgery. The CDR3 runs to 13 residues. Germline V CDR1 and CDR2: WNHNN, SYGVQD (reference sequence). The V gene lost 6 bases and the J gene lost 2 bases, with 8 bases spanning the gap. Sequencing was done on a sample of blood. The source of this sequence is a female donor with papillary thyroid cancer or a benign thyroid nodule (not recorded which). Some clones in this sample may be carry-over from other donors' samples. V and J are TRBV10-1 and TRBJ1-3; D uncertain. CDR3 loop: CASRSGTGNTIYF. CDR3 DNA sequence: TGCGCCAGCAGGTCGGGGACTGGAAACACCATATATTTT.